Listed below are T cell receptor beta chains from one sample, sequenced in a study of T cell responses to AZD1222 COVID-19 vaccine. Data came from immunoSEQ multiplex PCR; TCRdb stores just in-frame clones and leaves some out. The sample yields about 69,000 clones, roughly 83% seen once. Sequenced here: peripheral blood, sampled 28 days after the second AZD1222 dose. These receptors originate from an adult who received the AZD1222 COVID-19 vaccine. CDR3s include the opening cysteine and the closing phenylalanine or tryptophan. The D gene is left open where the match is weak. Size tells how often a clone was seen (once, few, many) or the class of an expanded clone, and some rows leave it out.

TRBJ1-4 | TRBD1 | few | TRBV9 | TGTGCCAGCAGCGATCGACAGGGGAATGAAAAACTGTTTTTT | CASSDRQGNEKLFF
TRBJ2-7 | - | - | TRBV6-5 | TGTGCCAGCTTACTCGGGTCTTACGAGCAGTACTTC | CASLLGSYEQYF
TRBJ1-1 | - | - | TRBV10-3 | TGTGCCATCAGTGAGCCGACTGCAGGGTACACTGAAGCTTTCTTT | CAISEPTAGYTEAFF
TRBJ2-7 | - | - | TRBV27 | TGTGCCAGCAGTTTAGGTGAATCCGACTACGAGCAGTACTTC | CASSLGESDYEQYF
TRBJ2-3 | TRBD2 | once | TRBV10-2 | TGCGCCAGCAGTGACGCCTTAGCGGGATTCACAGATACGCAGTATTTT | CASSDALAGFTDTQYF
TRBJ2-7 | - | - | TRBV7-9 | TGTGCCAGCAGCTTTGGGTTTAGCTCCTACGAGCAGTACTTC | CASSFGFSSYEQYF
TRBJ2-7 | - | - | TRBV27 | TGTGCCAGCAGTCCGCCGGTAGGTATCGTTTACGAGCAGTACTTC | CASSPPVGIVYEQYF
TRBJ1-2 | - | - | TRBV23-1 | TGCGCCAGCAGTCAACCGGCATGGGAGGGCTACACCTTC | CASSQPAWEGYTF
TRBJ1-1 | TRBD1 | - | TRBV29-1 | TGCAGCGCCTTGAAGGGGGCACAGGGGAACACTGAAGCTTTCTTT | CSALKGAQGNTEAFF
TRBJ2-7 | - | - | TRBV6-6 | TGTGCCAGCGGATTACAGTACGAGCAGTACTTC | CASGLQYEQYF
TRBJ1-1 | - | few | TRBV10-3 | TGTGCCATCAGGGATCCGGATAACACTGAAGCTTTCTTT | CAIRDPDNTEAFF
TRBJ1-5 | - | - | TRBV6-5 | TGTGCCCCCCCGTCCGGACACGGTAGCAATCAGCCCCAGCATTTT | CAPPSGHGSNQPQHF
TRBJ2-3 | - | once | TRBV4-1 | TGCGCCAGCAGCCAAGCTAAGGGCACAGATACGCAGTATTTT | CASSQAKGTDTQYF
TRBJ2-5 | TRBD2 | many | TRBV10-3 | TGTGCCATCAGTGAAACCCTACTAGCGGGGTCAGAGACCCAGTACTTC | CAISETLLAGSETQYF
TRBJ2-3 | TRBD1 | - | TRBV5-1 | TGCGCCAGCAGCCCAGGACAGGGGGTAGATACGCAGTATTTT | CASSPGQGVDTQYF
TRBJ1-1 | - | - | TRBV10-2 | TGCGCCAGCAGTGAGTCCCGACAAGACCGGACTTTCTTT | CASSESRQDRTFF
TRBJ2-3 | TRBD2 | - | TRBV7-8 | TGTGCCAGCAGCGCCCGGACTAGCGGGAGTCCAGATACGCAGTATTTT | CASSARTSGSPDTQYF
TRBJ2-1 | - | - | TRBV27 | TGTGCCAGCAGTTTAGGGTCCGCCAATGAGCAGTTCTTC | CASSLGSANEQFF
TRBJ1-6 | TRBD1 | - | TRBV6-4 | TGTGCCAGCACTTGGCAGGGGGGCGGTAATTCACCCCTCCACTTT | CASTWQGGGNSPLHF
TRBJ2-2 | TRBD2 | - | TRBV19 | TGTGCCAGTAGCCGGACTAGCGGGAGTTACACCGGGGAGCTGTTTTTT | CASSRTSGSYTGELFF
TRBJ1-1 | - | - | TRBV30 | TGTGCCTGGAGTCGATCAGGGGAAGCTTTCTTT | CAWSRSGEAFF
TRBJ1-1 | TRBD1 | - | TRBV6-5 | TGTGCCAGCAGTTTCACCGGGACAGAGAACACTGAAGCTTTCTTT | CASSFTGTENTEAFF
TRBJ2-3 | - | - | TRBV6-6 | TGTGCCAGCAGAAACCGGGGGTTCACAGATACGCAGTATTTT | CASRNRGFTDTQYF
TRBJ2-7 | TRBD1 | - | TRBV6-1 | TGTGCCAGCAGTGAGTACAGGGGAATGGACGAGCAGTACTTC | CASSEYRGMDEQYF
TRBJ1-5 | - | - | TRBV10-2 | TGCGCCAGCAGTGATGGGGGGGGTGGATTGCAGCCCCAGCATTTT | CASSDGGGGLQPQHF
TRBJ2-4 | - | - | TRBV6-4 | TGTGCCAGCAGTGACGGGGCGCAAAACATTCAGTACTTC | CASSDGAQNIQYF
TRBJ1-5 | TRBD1 | - | TRBV4-2 | TGTGCCAGCAGGCGGGACAGAGAAAGCAATCAGCCCCAGCATTTT | CASRRDRESNQPQHF
TRBJ2-5 | - | - | TRBV2 | TGTGCCAGCAGTGTAGGAGGGAGGTACCAAGAGACCCAGTACTTC | CASSVGGRYQETQYF
TRBJ1-2 | - | - | TRBV19 | TGTGCCAGTACCAAGTTTGAGGGAGGCTACACCTTC | CASTKFEGGYTF
TRBJ1-1 | - | - | TRBV6-6 | TGTGCCAGCAGTCCCAGACCATTGGGGACACTTAGAGGCACTGAAGCTTTCTTT | CASSPRPLGTLRGTEAFF
TRBJ1-1 | - | - | TRBV11-3 | TGTGCCAGCAGCTTCGGCGGCGCAAACACTGAAGCTTTCTTT | CASSFGGANTEAFF
TRBJ2-3 | TRBD2 | - | TRBV19 | TGTGCCAGTAGTATAAGGGAGGGTTCGGATACGCAGTATTTT | CASSIREGSDTQYF
TRBJ2-2 | - | - | TRBV19 | TGTGCCAGTAGTATTGGGTTCACCGGGGAGCTGTTTTTT | CASSIGFTGELFF
TRBJ2-1 | - | - | TRBV6-1 | TGTGCCAGCAGTGAGAGGACAGAATACAATGAGCAGTTCTTC | CASSERTEYNEQFF
TRBJ1-1 | - | - | TRBV29-1 | TGCAGCGTCTGGGTACGGTCTTTGGCTTTCTTT | CSVWVRSLAFF
TRBJ2-6 | - | - | TRBV2 | TGTGCCAGCAGTGGTAGCCCCAGGGGAGGGTCTGGGGCCAACGTCCTGACTTTC | CASSGSPRGGSGANVLTF
TRBJ2-7 | - | - | TRBV11-2 | TGTGCCAGCAGCTTAGTGAGGGGCGAGCAGTACTTC | CASSLVRGEQYF
TRBJ2-7 | - | - | TRBV11-3 | TGTGCCAGCAGCCTAGAGGGAGTCCCCACCTACGAGCAGTACTTC | CASSLEGVPTYEQYF
TRBJ2-2 | TRBD1 | few | TRBV19 | TGTGCCAGTAGGGACAGACAGGGGGCCAACACCGGGGAGCTGTTTTTT | CASRDRQGANTGELFF
TRBJ1-1 | TRBD1 | - | TRBV7-9 | TGTGCCAGCAGCTCGACTCAAACAGGGGTTGAAGCTTTCTTT | CASSSTQTGVEAFF
TRBJ1-4 | - | - | TRBV5-6 | TGTGCCAGCAGCGGGGGGCCATCCGAAAAACTGTTTTTT | CASSGGPSEKLFF
TRBJ1-1 | - | - | TRBV28 | TGTGCCAGCAGTTTGGCAGGCCCGAACACTGAAGCTTTCTTT | CASSLAGPNTEAFF
TRBJ1-2 | - | few | TRBV7-9 | TGTGCCAGCAGCGTACTCCCCGGGGCCCTTGCGGGCTATGGCTACACCTTC | CASSVLPGALAGYGYTF
TRBJ2-1 | TRBD1 | - | TRBV27 | TGTGCCAGCAGTTTATTCCCGACAGGGTGGAATGAGCAGTTCTTC | CASSLFPTGWNEQFF
TRBJ2-3 | TRBD1 | - | TRBV2 | TGTGCCACCGCTCCCTTGACAGGGGGCACAGATACGCAGTATTTT | CATAPLTGGTDTQYF
TRBJ2-3 | - | - | TRBV29-1 | TGCAGCGCCCCCCCTCATGGAGGGGAAGATACGCAGTATTTT | CSAPPHGGEDTQYF
TRBJ2-7 | TRBD2 | - | TRBV10-2 | TGCGCCAGCAGTGGGCTAGCGGGTGACGAGCAGTACTTC | CASSGLAGDEQYF
TRBJ2-1 | - | - | TRBV5-8 | TGTGCCAGCCGATCCTGGCCGCCCCGGAGGGCCGGGGATGAGCAGTTCTTC | CASRSWPPRRAGDEQFF
TRBJ2-2 | - | - | TRBV9 | TGTGCCAGCAGCGGTCACAACACCGGGGAGCTGTTTTTT | CASSGHNTGELFF
TRBJ1-6 | - | - | TRBV11-3 | TGTGCCAGCAGCTTCGCAGGGGACCTCAATTCACCCCTCCACTTT | CASSFAGDLNSPLHF
TRBJ2-7 | TRBD2 | once | TRBV11-1 | TGTGCCAGCAGCTTCAGCGGGGGCCCTTCCTACGAGCAGTACTTC | CASSFSGGPSYEQYF
TRBJ2-1 | TRBD2 | - | TRBV20-1 | TGCAGTGCTAGATTGGGAGGGGAGCAGTTCTTC | CSARLGGEQFF
TRBJ1-5 | - | - | TRBV7-9 | TGTGCCAGCAGCCTCCAGGGAGGGCCCCAGCATTTT | CASSLQGGPQHF
TRBJ1-4 | - | - | TRBV6-5 | TGTGCCAGCAGTTACTCGGCAGCTAATGAAAAACTGTTTTTT | CASSYSAANEKLFF
TRBJ2-3 | - | - | TRBV24-1 | TGTGCCACCAGTGATGCGACCCCGACAGATACGCAGTATTTT | CATSDATPTDTQYF
TRBJ1-1 | TRBD1 | - | TRBV9 | TGTGCCAGCAGCGTGACAGGGGGGACTGAAGCTTTCTTT | CASSVTGGTEAFF
TRBJ2-1 | - | - | TRBV4-1 | TGCGCCAGCAGCCAACCTCCGGGACCCTCGGGAGTAAATGAGCAGTTCTTC | CASSQPPGPSGVNEQFF